Described below is a single T cell receptor (beta chain) sequence and its context. What it recognizes is unknown. This sample is part of a study of T cell responses to AZD1222 COVID-19 vaccine. Study conclusions and caveats: Unmutated variant regions reportedly attract nearly half of all spike-specific TCRs. Spike-specific TCR breadth and depth both grew after two AZD1222 doses.

This CDR3 region has 13 residues. With 0 bases removed from V and 10 bases from J, the gap between germline ends came to 9 bases. Per germline, CDR1 KGHDR and CDR2 SFDVKD. Profiled with immunoSEQ multiplex PCR; TCRdb holds only in-frame clones, not every one. The sample holds about 130,000 clones, about 89% seen once. The sequencing used peripheral blood, collected on day 0 of AZD1222 vaccination. This sequence joins TRBV24-1 and TRBJ2-1; no definite D call. This sequence was found in an adult in good health. The chain's CDR3 is CATSDLQAPEQFF. The CDR3 DNA reads TGTGCCACCAGTGATTTGCAGGCGCCCGAGCAGTTCTTC.